This T cell receptor (beta chain) was observed in a study of cytomegalovirus exposure and HLA in healthy donors. Study conclusions and caveats: A missense variant in DCLRE1C was later tied to TCR beta V- and J-gene trimming.

Turning to this clone: Its specificity is not known.

From germline, CDR1 is KGHSH and CDR2 LQKENI. The CDR3 runs 15 residues. V gave up 1 base and J gave up 0 bases, with 9 bases separating them. The PCR ran on 60 Vbeta and 13 Jbeta primers. Sequencing used immunoSEQ multiplex PCR; TCRdb keeps in-frame clones, though not all of them. Of more than 150,000 clones detected, approximately 81% appear once; the ten largest clones hold roughly 2%. The specimen was PBMCs. The receptor was isolated from a young woman in good health and CMV-seropositive. The J gene is TRBJ1-1, the V gene TRBV18; no reliable D call. CDR3 bases: TGTGCCAGCTCACCACTACAGAGTATGAACACTGAAGCTTTCTTT. Residues: CASSPLQSMNTEAFF.